This TCR beta chain was sequenced during a study of blood T cell repertoires in COVID-19. Whole-study context: Both acute and convalescent COVID-19 samples were obtained from the United States, Italy and Spain.

Measured with immunoSEQ multiplex PCR; TCRdb has only the in-frame clones, and not every one. Of tens of thousands of clones in the sample, roughly nine tenths are singletons; the top ten hold about 4.3%. Germline-derived CDR1 and CDR2 are ENHRY and SYGVKD. The trim removed 7 bases at V and 1 base at J, leaving 8 bases unmatched. This CDR3 spans 15 amino acids. Sample: peripheral blood. The sequence derives from a man aged 50-59 years with active COVID-19. This chain connects TRBV10-3 to TRBJ2-3, with 7 nucleotides matching TRBD2. CDR3 amino acids: CAITQSGTGTDTQYF. The DNA for the CDR3 is TGTGCCATCACACAGAGCGGGACGGGCACAGATACGCAGTATTTT.